The 6 T cell receptor beta chains below were found in one sample sequenced in a study of siplizumab effects on memory and regulatory T cells. Using immunoSEQ multiplex PCR, the repertoire was profiled, and TCRdb retains in-frame clones only, with some absent. The sample has approximately 100,000 clones, 92% seen once; the top ten hold less than 0.85%. Sequencing input: Tregs sorted from blood. These receptors came from a human donor in good health.

The chain links TRBV5-1 to TRBJ2-5, with D perhaps matching TRBD2 (7 bases). Germline CDR1 and CDR2: SGHRS and YFSETQ. V dropped 3 bases and J dropped 4 bases, with 19 bases sitting between them. The CDR3 sequence is 16 residues long. The CDR3 DNA follows: TGCGCCAGCAGCTCGGGGGGAACAGGGATGGGAGAGACCCAGTACTTC. Translating gives CASSSGGTGMGETQYF.

The rearrangement joins TRBV20-1 to TRBJ2-5; D may correspond to TRBD1 or TRBD2 (5 bases each). Germline V lookup: CDR1 DFQATT, CDR2 SNEGSKA (reference sequence). This CDR3 has 11 residues. V shed 3 bases and J shed 5 bases, with 7 bases lying between them. DNA for the CDR3: TGCAGTGCTAGCGGGGACGAGACCCAGTACTTC. Encoded protein: CSASGDETQYF.

This chain's CDR3 is CASSFRLAGTDTQYF. CDR3 coding DNA: TGTGCCAGCAGCTTTAGACTAGCGGGAACAGATACGCAGTATTTT. The chain is built from TRBV11-2 and TRBJ2-3; 11 bases are a match to TRBD2. The germline V gene encodes CDR1 SGHAT and CDR2 FQNNGV. V was pared by 3 bases and J by 3 bases, with 2 bases of the junction left unmatched. The CDR3 totals 15 residues.

This clone occurred once. The genes are TRBV6-5 and TRBJ2-1; 7 bases are shared with TRBD2. With V trimmed by 10 bases and J by 7 bases, 10 bases remained unmatched. CDR3 length equals 13 residues. Looked up from germline, CDR1 is MNHEY and CDR2 is SVGAGI. The CDR3 loop is CATRRLALNEQFF. Here the CDR3 DNA reads TGTGCCACACGACGACTAGCATTGAATGAGCAGTTCTTC.

V gene TRBV28 combines with J gene TRBJ2-7; 11 bases fit TRBD1. Germline trimming cut 3 bases from V and 5 bases from J; bases unmatched to any gene: 12. There are 17 residues in the CDR3. The V gene's germline CDR1 is MDHEN and CDR2 SYDVKM. As DNA, the CDR3 is TGTGCCAGCAGTTTTAACGCCGGGAGGACAGGGGGCAACGAGCAGTACTTC. Encoded protein: CASSFNAGRTGGNEQYF.

CDR3 DNA: TGCGCCAGCAGAAGGTCGGGGTCTGAAGCTTTCTTT. Residues: CASRRSGSEAFF. The rearrangement links TRBV5-1 to TRBJ1-1; D is ambiguous. V gave up 5 bases and J gave up 6 bases, with 11 bases separating them. The CDR3 spans 12 residues. Germline CDR1 SGHRS, CDR2 YFSETQ.